This TCR beta chain was profiled in a study of lymphopenia after photon versus proton radiotherapy. As concerns this clone: Its specificity is unknown.

The data were produced by immunoSEQ multiplex PCR, yet TCRdb's version contains in-frame clones alone and is incomplete. The table lists roughly 40,000 clones, about 85% of them singletons. Broader study findings: After lymphocyte nadir, photon-treated repertoires showed oligoclonal expansion, especially CD8+ Temra. In patients who died, overall survival fell as post-nadir TCR diversity dropped more. Photon-treated patients lost naive T cells and TCR diversity; proton-treated stayed stable. Only patients who died were analyzed for survival; proton advantage is unproven.

The V gene lost 0 bases and the J gene lost 0 bases, with 10 bases spanning the gap. This CDR3 has 16 residues. Per germline, CDR1 SEHNR and CDR2 FQNEAQ (reference sequence). The input for sequencing was peripheral blood, taken from a patient treated with proton-based radiotherapy. This receptor was obtained from a woman aged 65 to 85 with pancreatic cancer. The J gene is TRBJ2-3, the V gene TRBV7-9; D is undetermined. CDR3 sequence reads: CASSLARPSSTDTQYF. DNA for the CDR3: TGTGCCAGCAGCTTAGCAAGGCCCTCTAGCACAGATACGCAGTATTTT.